The rows below give T cell receptor beta chains drawn from one sample of a study of human T cells and chemical hapten exposure. TCRdb passed the 5' RACE reads through MiXCR, listing each CDR3 protein once. The top ten hold over 1.2% of the sample, which has more than 140,000 distinct CDR3 sequences, 4.1% seen once. These receptors originate from a female donor in good health. Both conserved end residues are part of each CDR3. The order of the fields is V gene, D gene, J gene, clone size, CDR3 protein, CDR3 DNA. D genes are given only for firm matches. The size entry is marked missing in some rows and otherwise reads once, few, many or a size class.

TRBV7-9	TRBD1	TRBJ1-4	many	CASRRTGGERESEKLFF	TGTGCCAGCAGGCGGACAGGGGGAGAAAGGGAAAGTGAAAAACTGTTTTTT
TRBV20-1	TRBD2	TRBJ2-1	many	CSARDLVSSGDYNEQFF	TGCAGTGCTAGAGACCTCGTTAGTAGCGGGGACTACAATGAGCAGTTCTTC
TRBV9	NA	TRBJ2-4	NA	CASSPVVGLAKNIQYF	TGTGCCAGCAGCCCCGTTGTAGGTCTAGCCAAAAACATTCAGTACTTC
TRBV29-1	NA	TRBJ2-5	few	CSVGAGPETQYF	TGCAGCGTTGGGGCTGGCCCGGAGACCCAGTACTTC
TRBV4-2	NA	TRBJ2-6	many	CASSPGGANVLTF	TGTGCCAGCTCTCCCGGTGGAGCCAACGTCCTGACTTTC
TRBV20-1	NA	TRBJ2-1	many	CSAIAQFSYNEQFF	TGCAGTGCCATAGCCCAATTCTCCTACAATGAGCAGTTCTTC
TRBV4-3	NA	TRBJ1-3	many	CASSQATGRSGNTIYF	TGCGCCAGCAGCCAGGCAACAGGGCGCTCTGGAAACACCATATATTTT
TRBV24-1	NA	TRBJ2-6	many	CATSDRETMAGANVLTF	TGTGCCACCAGTGACCGCGAGACCATGGCTGGGGCCAACGTCCTGACTTTC
TRBV7-2	NA	TRBJ1-1	many	CASSNQGNTEAFF	TGTGCCAGCAGCAATCAGGGGAACACTGAAGCTTTCTTT
TRBV5-6	NA	TRBJ1-2	few	CASSLRRQYGYTF	TGTGCCAGCAGCTTGCGACGGCAATATGGCTACACCTTC
TRBV18	NA	TRBJ1-1	many	CASSPVGSEAFF	TGTGCCAGCTCACCGGTCGGGAGTGAAGCTTTCTTT
TRBV6-2/TRBV6-3	NA	TRBJ1-5	many	CATLLDAGSNQPQHF	TGTGCCACCCTGCTGGACGCTGGTAGCAATCAGCCCCAGCATTTT
TRBV20-1	NA	TRBJ1-2	many	CSARDRVGTWRYYGYTF	TGCAGTGCTAGAGATCGAGTAGGGACGTGGAGATACTATGGCTACACCTTC
TRBV7-2	TRBD1	TRBJ1-3	many	CASSSGTGGFYGNTIYF	TGTGCCAGCAGCTCAGGGACAGGGGGATTCTATGGAAACACCATATATTTT
TRBV24-1	NA	TRBJ1-2	few	CATSDLGWEYGYTF	TGTGCCACCAGTGATTTGGGGTGGGAATATGGCTACACCTTC
TRBV7-2	NA	TRBJ1-5	many	CASSFDGSNQPQHF	TGTGCCAGCAGCTTCGACGGCAGCAATCAGCCCCAGCATTTT
TRBV29-1	TRBD2	TRBJ2-3	many	CSVAGLAGLPGRTDTQYF	TGCAGCGTTGCCGGACTAGCGGGGTTACCTGGACGCACAGATACGCAGTATTTT
TRBV5-1	NA	TRBJ2-7	many	CASSLGLGLSYFEQYF	TGCGCCAGCAGCTTGGGTCTCGGACTCTCCTACTTCGAGCAGTACTTC
TRBV2	TRBD1	TRBJ2-4	few	CASSEGQGGAKNIQYF	TGTGCCAGCAGTGAGGGACAGGGAGGAGCCAAAAACATTCAGTACTTC
TRBV5-1	TRBD2	TRBJ2-3	NA	CASSSIAGVFTDTQYF	TGCGCCAGCAGCTCTATAGCGGGGGTGTTCACAGATACGCAGTATTTT
TRBV20-1	TRBD2	TRBJ2-1	many	CSASTGERGRWEQFF	TGCAGTGCTAGCACCGGGGAGCGGGGTCGTTGGGAGCAGTTCTTC
TRBV12-3/TRBV12-4	NA	TRBJ2-3	many	CASRGLGGRDTQYF	TGTGCCAGCAGGGGTTTGGGGGGCAGGGATACGCAGTATTTT
TRBV3-1	TRBD2	TRBJ2-3	many	CASSYFGTRQTDTQYF	TGTGCCAGCAGCTATTTCGGGACTAGACAGACAGATACGCAGTATTTT
TRBV15	NA	TRBJ1-1	many	CATSGGGSEAFF	TGTGCCACCAGTGGCGGGGGGTCTGAAGCTTTCTTT
TRBV10-3	NA	TRBJ2-7	many	CAISERQGTDEQYF	TGTGCCATCAGTGAGCGCCAGGGAACTGACGAGCAGTACTTC
TRBV27	NA	TRBJ2-1	many	CASNRGRSSYNEQFF	TGTGCCAGCAATCGGGGAAGAAGCTCCTACAATGAGCAGTTCTTC
TRBV6-5	NA	TRBJ1-2	many	CASSYDGYYGYTF	TGTGCCAGCAGTTATGACGGATACTATGGCTACACCTTC
TRBV19	NA	TRBJ1-2	many	CASTRANYGYTF	TGTGCCAGTACTAGAGCTAACTATGGCTACACCTTC
TRBV13	TRBD2	TRBJ2-3	many	CASRHRGGVTDTQYF	TGTGCCAGCAGACACCGCGGGGGGGTCACAGATACGCAGTATTTT
TRBV13	TRBD1	TRBJ1-6	many	CASSFDRGPSPLHF	TGTGCCAGCAGCTTTGACAGGGGTCCTTCACCCCTCCACTTT
TRBV11-3	NA	TRBJ1-1	NA	CASSPGYPSNTEAFF	TGTGCCAGCAGCCCGGGGTACCCCTCAAACACTGAAGCTTTCTTT
TRBV7-2	TRBD1	TRBJ1-2	many	CASRTGPGPYGYTF	TGTGCCAGCAGGACAGGGCCGGGACCTTATGGCTACACCTTC
TRBV7-2	NA	TRBJ1-5	many	CASSLAPGPQPQHF	TGTGCCAGCAGCTTAGCGCCCGGCCCTCAGCCCCAGCATTTT
TRBV20-1	NA	TRBJ1-1	once	CSARTLNTEAFF	TGCAGTGCTCGTACTCTGAACACTGAAGCTTTCTTT
TRBV20-1	TRBD1	TRBJ1-5	NA	CSVRQGGSQPQHF	TGCAGTGTCAGACAGGGTGGGAGTCAGCCCCAGCATTTT
TRBV27	NA	TRBJ1-1	many	CASSPLGQGGTEAFF	TGTGCCAGCAGTCCACTGGGGCAGGGCGGCACTGAAGCTTTCTTT
TRBV6-2/TRBV6-3	NA	TRBJ1-1	many	CASSYNRVSEAFF	TGTGCCAGCAGTTACAACAGGGTCTCTGAAGCTTTCTTT
TRBV10-3	NA	TRBJ1-6	many	CASVPDRDNSPLHF	TGTGCCAGTGTCCCGGATAGGGATAATTCACCCCTCCACTTT
TRBV6-1	TRBD1	TRBJ1-4	NA	CASSERTGSEKLFF	TGTGCCAGCAGTGAAAGGACAGGGTCTGAAAAACTGTTTTTT
TRBV12-3/TRBV12-4	NA	TRBJ1-4	many	CASATLGGFDEKLFF	TGTGCCAGCGCAACCCTGGGGGGGTTTGATGAAAAACTGTTTTTT
TRBV5-6	NA	TRBJ1-6	many	CASRLGIAGIPLHF	TGTGCCAGCAGACTTGGTATCGCCGGGATACCCCTCCACTTT
TRBV12-3/TRBV12-4	NA	TRBJ1-2	many	CASSSTLRNGYTF	TGTGCCAGCAGCTCTACCCTCCGAAATGGCTACACCTTC
TRBV7-2	NA	TRBJ2-7	many	CASSSSSLGVMEQYF	TGTGCCAGCAGCTCCTCCTCCTTGGGGGTAATGGAGCAGTACTTC
TRBV7-2	NA	TRBJ2-3	many	CASSMDLTPPAYF	TGTGCCAGCAGCATGGACTTAACTCCGCCGGCGTATTTT